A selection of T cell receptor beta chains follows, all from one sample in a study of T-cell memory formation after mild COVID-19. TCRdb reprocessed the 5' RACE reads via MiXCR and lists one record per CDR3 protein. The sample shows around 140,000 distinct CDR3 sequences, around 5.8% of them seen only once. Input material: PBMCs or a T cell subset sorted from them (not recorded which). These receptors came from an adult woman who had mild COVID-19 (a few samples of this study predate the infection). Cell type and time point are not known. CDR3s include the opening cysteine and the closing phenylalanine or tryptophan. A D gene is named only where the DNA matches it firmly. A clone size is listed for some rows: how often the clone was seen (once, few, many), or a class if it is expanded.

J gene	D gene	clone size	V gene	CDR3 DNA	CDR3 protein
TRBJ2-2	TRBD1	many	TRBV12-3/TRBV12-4	TGTGCCAGCAGTTTTGACAGGGTGGCCGGGGAGCTGTTTTTT	CASSFDRVAGELFF
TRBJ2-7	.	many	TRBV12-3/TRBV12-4	TGTGCCAGCAGTACCGGTTGGGGCCGCGACTCTCTGGGGCAGTACTTC	CASSTGWGRDSLGQYF
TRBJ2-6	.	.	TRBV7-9	TGTGCCAGCAGCCAGAGACAGGTCCTCTACTCTGGGGCCAACGTCCTGACTTTC	CASSQRQVLYSGANVLTF
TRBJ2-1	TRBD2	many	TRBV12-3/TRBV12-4	TGTGCCAGCAGTTTAGGGACTAGCGGGGGGTATCATGAGCAGTTCTTC	CASSLGTSGGYHEQFF
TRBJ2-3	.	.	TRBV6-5	TGTGCCAGCAGTCCTACGTTGCAAGATACGCAGTATTTT	CASSPTLQDTQYF
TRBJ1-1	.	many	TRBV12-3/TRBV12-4	TGCGCCTCCCGCGACGGGGGAGGGAACACTGAAGCTTTCTTT	CASRDGGGNTEAFF
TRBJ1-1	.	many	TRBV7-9	TGTGCCAGCAGCTTATTTGGGGTCACTGAAGCTTTCTTT	CASSLFGVTEAFF
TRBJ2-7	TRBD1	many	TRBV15	TGTGCCACCAGCAGAGATCTTGTAGGGACAGCCAGCTCCTACGAGCAGTACTTC	CATSRDLVGTASSYEQYF
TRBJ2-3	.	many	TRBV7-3	TGTGCCAGCAGCTCTCTGGGGCCAGATACGCAGTATTTT	CASSSLGPDTQYF
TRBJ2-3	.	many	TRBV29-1	TGCAGCGTTGAACTCGCAGCCACAGATACGCAGTATTTT	CSVELAATDTQYF
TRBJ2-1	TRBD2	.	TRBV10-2	TGCGCCAGCAGTGAACGGCTAGCGGGCCAGAGCTCCTACAATGAGCAGTTCTTC	CASSERLAGQSSYNEQFF
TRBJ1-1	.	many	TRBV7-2	TGTGCCAGCAGCTGGACGGTGAACACTGAAGCTTTCTTT	CASSWTVNTEAFF
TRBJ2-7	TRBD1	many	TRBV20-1	TGCAGTGCCCCGACAGGGCTCTCCTACGAGCAGTACTTC	CSAPTGLSYEQYF
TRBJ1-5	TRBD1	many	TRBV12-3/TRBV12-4	TGTGCCAGCAGGTTCGACAGGGGGCTTGGAGTGGAGCCCCAGCATTTT	CASRFDRGLGVEPQHF
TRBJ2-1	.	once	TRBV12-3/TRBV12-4	TGTGACAGCAGTTTAACGCGGGGATATTACAATGAGCAGTTCTTC	CDSSLTRGYYNEQFF
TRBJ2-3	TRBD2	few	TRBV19	TGTGCCAGTAGTATCGCCCCGGGACTATTCACAGATACGCAGTATTTT	CASSIAPGLFTDTQYF
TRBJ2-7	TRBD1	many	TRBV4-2	TGTGCCAGCAGCCAAGACCGACAGGGCTACGAGCAGTACTTC	CASSQDRQGYEQYF